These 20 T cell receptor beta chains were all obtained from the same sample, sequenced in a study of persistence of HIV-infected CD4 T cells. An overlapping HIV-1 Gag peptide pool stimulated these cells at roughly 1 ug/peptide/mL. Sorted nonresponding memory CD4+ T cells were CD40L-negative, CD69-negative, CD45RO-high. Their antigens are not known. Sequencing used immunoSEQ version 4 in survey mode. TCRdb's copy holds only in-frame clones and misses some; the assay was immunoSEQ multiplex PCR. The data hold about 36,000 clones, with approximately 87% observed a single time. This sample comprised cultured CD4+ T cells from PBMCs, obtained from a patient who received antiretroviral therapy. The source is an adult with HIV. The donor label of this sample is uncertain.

As DNA, the CDR3 is TGTGCCAGCTCACATACGACAGGGGCCTCCTACGAGCAGTACTTC. Translation: CASSHTTGASYEQYF. The J gene is TRBJ2-7, the V gene TRBV18; TRBD1 agrees at 8 bases. The CDR3 covers 15 residues. The germline V gene has CDR1 KGHSH and CDR2 LQKENI. Trimming at V came to 4 bases and at J to 0 bases, leaving 5 bases not matched to a gene.

As DNA, the CDR3 is TGTGCCAGCAGCTTAGTTCCGGGGCCCTCTGGAAACACCATATATTTT. Its translation: CASSLVPGPSGNTIYF. The chain has TRBV7-8 and TRBJ1-3; possible D gene TRBD1, 5 bases. The V gene lost 1 base and the J gene lost 0 bases, with 10 bases spanning the gap. The CDR3 consists of 16 residues. CDR1 SGHVS and CDR2 FQNEAQ come from the germline V gene.

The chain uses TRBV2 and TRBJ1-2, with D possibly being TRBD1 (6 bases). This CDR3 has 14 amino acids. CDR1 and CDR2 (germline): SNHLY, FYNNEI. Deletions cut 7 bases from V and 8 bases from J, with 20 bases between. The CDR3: CASTQNRQVDGYTF. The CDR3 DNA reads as TGTGCCAGCACCCAAAACCGACAGGTGGACGGCTACACCTTC.

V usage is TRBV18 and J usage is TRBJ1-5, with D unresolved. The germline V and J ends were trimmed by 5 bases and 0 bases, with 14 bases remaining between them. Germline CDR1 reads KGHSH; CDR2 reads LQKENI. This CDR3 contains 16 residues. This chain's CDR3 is CASSASVPYSNQPQHF. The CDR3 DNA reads TGTGCCAGCTCAGCCAGCGTTCCGTATAGCAATCAGCCCCAGCATTTT.

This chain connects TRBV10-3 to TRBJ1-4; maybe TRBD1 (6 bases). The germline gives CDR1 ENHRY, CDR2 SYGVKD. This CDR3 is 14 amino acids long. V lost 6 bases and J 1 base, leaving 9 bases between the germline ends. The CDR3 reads CAIRGTLTNEKLFF. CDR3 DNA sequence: TGTGCCATCAGGGGGACACTAACTAATGAAAAACTGTTTTTT.

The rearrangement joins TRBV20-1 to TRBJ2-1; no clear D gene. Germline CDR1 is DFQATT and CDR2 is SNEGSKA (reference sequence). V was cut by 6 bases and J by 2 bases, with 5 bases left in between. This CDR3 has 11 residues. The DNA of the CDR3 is TGCAGTGCCACAGCCTACAATGAGCAGTTCTTC. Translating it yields CSATAYNEQFF.

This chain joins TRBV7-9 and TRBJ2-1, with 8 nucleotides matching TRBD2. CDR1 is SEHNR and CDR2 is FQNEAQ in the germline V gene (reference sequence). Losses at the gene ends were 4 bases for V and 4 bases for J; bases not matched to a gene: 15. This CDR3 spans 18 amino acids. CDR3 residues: CASSSPVSRGGRYNEQFF. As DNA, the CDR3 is TGTGCCAGCAGCTCCCCCGTTAGTCGGGGGGGCCGATACAATGAGCAGTTCTTC. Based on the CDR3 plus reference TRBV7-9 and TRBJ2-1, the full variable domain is DTGVSQNPRHKITKRGQNVTFRCDPISEHNRLYWYRQTLGQGPEFLTYFQNEAQLEKSRLLSDRFSAERPKGSFSTLEIQRTEQGDSAMYLCASSSPVSRGGRYNEQFFGPGTRLTVL.

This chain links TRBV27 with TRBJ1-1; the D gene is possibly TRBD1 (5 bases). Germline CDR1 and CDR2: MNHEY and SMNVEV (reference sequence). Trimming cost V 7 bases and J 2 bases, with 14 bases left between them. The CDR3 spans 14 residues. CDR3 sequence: CASKLTGTNTEAFF. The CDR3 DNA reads TGTGCCAGCAAATTGACCGGGACTAACACTGAAGCTTTCTTT.

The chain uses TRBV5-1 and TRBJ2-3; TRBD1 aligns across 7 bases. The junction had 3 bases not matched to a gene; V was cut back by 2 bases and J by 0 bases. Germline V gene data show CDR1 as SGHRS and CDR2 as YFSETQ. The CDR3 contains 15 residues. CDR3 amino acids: CASSLGGLSTDTQYF. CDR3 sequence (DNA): TGCGCCAGCAGCTTAGGGGGCCTAAGCACAGATACGCAGTATTTT.

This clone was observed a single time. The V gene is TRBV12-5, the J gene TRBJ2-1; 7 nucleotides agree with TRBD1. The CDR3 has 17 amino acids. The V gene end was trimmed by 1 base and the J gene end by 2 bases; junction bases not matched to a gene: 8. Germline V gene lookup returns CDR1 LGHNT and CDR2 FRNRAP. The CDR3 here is CASGLGVFQGAYNEQFF. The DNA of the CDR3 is TGTGCTAGTGGTTTGGGGGTGTTCCAGGGGGCCTACAATGAGCAGTTCTTC.

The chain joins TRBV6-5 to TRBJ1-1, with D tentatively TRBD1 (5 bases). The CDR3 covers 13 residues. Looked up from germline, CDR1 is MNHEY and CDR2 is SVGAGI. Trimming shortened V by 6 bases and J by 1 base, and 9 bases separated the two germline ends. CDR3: CASRGGGNTEAFF. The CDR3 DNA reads TGTGCCAGCAGGGGGGGAGGGAACACTGAAGCTTTCTTT.

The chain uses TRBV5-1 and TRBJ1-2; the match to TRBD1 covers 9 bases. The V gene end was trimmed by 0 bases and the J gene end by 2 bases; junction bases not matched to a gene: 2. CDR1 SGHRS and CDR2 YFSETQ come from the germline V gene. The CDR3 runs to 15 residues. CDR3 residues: CASSLATGGNYGYTF. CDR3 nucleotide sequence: TGCGCCAGCAGCTTGGCGACAGGGGGGAACTATGGCTACACCTTC.

The CDR3 DNA reads as TGTGCCATCAGAGACATCGGATATAGCACCGGGGAGCTGTTTTTT. The encoded protein is CAIRDIGYSTGELFF. The chain links TRBV10-3 to TRBJ2-2; no definite D call. The germline gives CDR1 ENHRY, CDR2 SYGVKD. Trimming pared 6 bases from V and 4 bases from J, leaving 15 bases between. This CDR3 contains 15 residues.

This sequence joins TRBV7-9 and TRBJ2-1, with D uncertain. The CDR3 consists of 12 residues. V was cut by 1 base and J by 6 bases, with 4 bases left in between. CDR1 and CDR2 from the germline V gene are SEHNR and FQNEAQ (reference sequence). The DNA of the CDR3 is TGTGCCAGCAGCTTAGGTCGCAATGAGCAGTTCTTC. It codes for CASSLGRNEQFF. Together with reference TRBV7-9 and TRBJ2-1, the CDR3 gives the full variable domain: DTGVSQNPRHKITKRGQNVTFRCDPISEHNRLYWYRQTLGQGPEFLTYFQNEAQLEKSRLLSDRFSAERPKGSFSTLEIQRTEQGDSAMYLCASSLGRNEQFFGPGTRLTVL.

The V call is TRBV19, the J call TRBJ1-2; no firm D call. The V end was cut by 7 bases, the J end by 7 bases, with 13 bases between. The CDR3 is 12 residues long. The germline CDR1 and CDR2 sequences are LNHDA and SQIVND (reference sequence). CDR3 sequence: CASNQYQTGYTF. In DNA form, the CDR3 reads TGTGCCAGTAATCAGTATCAGACTGGCTACACCTTC.

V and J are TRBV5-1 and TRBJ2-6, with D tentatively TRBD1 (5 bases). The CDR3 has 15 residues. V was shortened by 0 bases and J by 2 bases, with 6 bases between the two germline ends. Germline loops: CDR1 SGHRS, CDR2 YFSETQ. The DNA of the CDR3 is TGCGCCAGCAGCTTGGCCAGGGCTGGGGCCAACGTCCTGACTTTC. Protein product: CASSLARAGANVLTF.

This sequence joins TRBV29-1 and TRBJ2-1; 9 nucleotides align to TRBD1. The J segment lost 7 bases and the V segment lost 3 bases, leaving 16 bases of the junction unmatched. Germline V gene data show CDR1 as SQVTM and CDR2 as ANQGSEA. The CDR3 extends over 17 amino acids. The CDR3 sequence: CSVDFRSGQGFRNEQFF. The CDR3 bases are TGCAGCGTTGATTTTCGGTCGGGACAGGGCTTTAGAAATGAGCAGTTCTTC.

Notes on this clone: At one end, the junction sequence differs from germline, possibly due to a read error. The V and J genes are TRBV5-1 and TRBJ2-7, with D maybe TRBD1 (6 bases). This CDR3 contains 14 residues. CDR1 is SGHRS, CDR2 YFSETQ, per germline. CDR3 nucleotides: TGCGCCAGCAACTTGGACACAGGGCTGGGCGAGCAGTACTTC. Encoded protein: CASNLDTGLGEQYF.

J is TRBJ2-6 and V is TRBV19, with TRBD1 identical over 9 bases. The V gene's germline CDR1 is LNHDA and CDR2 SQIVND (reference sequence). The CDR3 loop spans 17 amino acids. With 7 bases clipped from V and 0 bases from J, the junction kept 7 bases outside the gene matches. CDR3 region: CASMGGQGRSGANVLTF. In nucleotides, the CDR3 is TGTGCCAGTATGGGGGGACAGGGCCGCTCTGGGGCCAACGTCCTGACTTTC.

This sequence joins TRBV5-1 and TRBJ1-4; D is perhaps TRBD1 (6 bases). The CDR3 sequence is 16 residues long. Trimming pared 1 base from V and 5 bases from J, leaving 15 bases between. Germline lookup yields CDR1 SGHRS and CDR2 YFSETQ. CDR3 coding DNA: TGCGCCAGCAGCTTGTTACAGGGCAGGGCGAATGAAAAACTGTTTTTT. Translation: CASSLLQGRANEKLFF. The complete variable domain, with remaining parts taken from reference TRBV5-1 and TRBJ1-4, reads KAGVTQTPRYLIKTRGQQVTLSCSPISGHRSVSWYQQTPGQGLQFLFEYFSETQRNKGNFPGRFSGRQFSNSRSEMNVSTLELGDSALYLCASSLLQGRANEKLFFGSGTQLSVL.